This TCR beta chain was obtained from a study of response to subunit inactivated influenza vaccine. Whole-study results and caveats: A suggestion made by the authors is that each seasonal influenza vaccination recruits few new T cells.

With respect to this clonotype: Its antigen is currently unknown.

One entry per CDR3 protein, called by TCRdb with MiXCR from the RT-PCR reads. There are a few hundred thousand distinct CDR3 sequences in the sample; 7.2% occur only once, and under 15% lies in the top ten. Germline V gene data show CDR1 as ENHRY and CDR2 as SYGVKD. Between the trimmed V and J ends, which lost 2 bases and 7 bases, there was a span of 8 bases. The length of the CDR3 is 12 residues. The origin of this receptor is a man in his fifties or sixties who received an inactivated influenza vaccine. The chain uses TRBV10-3 and TRBJ1-2; no clear D. The material was PBMCs from blood, obtained less than 25 months after vaccination. CDR3 coding DNA: TGTGCCATCAGTGAGAGGCAGCCTGGCTACACCTTC. It encodes CAISERQPGYTF.